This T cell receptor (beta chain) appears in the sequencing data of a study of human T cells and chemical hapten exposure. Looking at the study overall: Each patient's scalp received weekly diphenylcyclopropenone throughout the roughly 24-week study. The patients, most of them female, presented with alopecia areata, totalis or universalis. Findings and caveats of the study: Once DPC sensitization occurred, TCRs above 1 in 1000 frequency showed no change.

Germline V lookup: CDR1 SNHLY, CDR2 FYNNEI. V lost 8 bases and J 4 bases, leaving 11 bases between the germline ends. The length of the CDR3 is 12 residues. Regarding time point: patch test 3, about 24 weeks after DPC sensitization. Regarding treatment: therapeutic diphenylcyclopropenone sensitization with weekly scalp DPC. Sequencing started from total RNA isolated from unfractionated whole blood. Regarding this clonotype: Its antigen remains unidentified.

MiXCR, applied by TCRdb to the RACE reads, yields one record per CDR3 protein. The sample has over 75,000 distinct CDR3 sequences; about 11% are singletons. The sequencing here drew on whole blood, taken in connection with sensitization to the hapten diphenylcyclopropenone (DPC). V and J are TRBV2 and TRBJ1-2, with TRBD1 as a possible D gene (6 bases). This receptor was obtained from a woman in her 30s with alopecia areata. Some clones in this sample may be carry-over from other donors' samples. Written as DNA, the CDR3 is TGTGCCAGCTTCAGGGGCCGCTATGGCTACACCTTC. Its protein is CASFRGRYGYTF.